Shown below are 23 T cell receptor beta chains from a single sample sequenced in a study of blood T cell repertoires in COVID-19. Sequencing used immunoSEQ multiplex PCR; TCRdb keeps in-frame clones, though not all of them. The sample contains more than 300,000 clones, roughly 91% of which appear only once. The sample was PBMCs or T cells enriched from blood (not recorded which). These receptors were collected from a woman in her twenties or thirties who had recovered from COVID-19.

The V and J genes are TRBV7-9 and TRBJ1-4; 7 nucleotides line up with TRBD1. The CDR3 runs to 16 residues. The ends lost 6 bases at V and 3 bases at J; junction bases unmatched: 10. CDR1 is SEHNR and CDR2 is FQNEAQ in the germline V gene (reference sequence). Here the CDR3 reads CASSHDRVFSNEKLFF. The CDR3 DNA reads TGTGCCAGCAGTCATGACAGGGTCTTCTCTAATGAAAAACTGTTTTTT.

The rearrangement joins TRBV13 to TRBJ1-2, with D tentatively TRBD1 (5 bases). Trimming removed 5 bases from V and 7 bases from J, with 23 bases in between. Germline V gene lookup returns CDR1 PRHDT and CDR2 FYEKMQ (reference sequence). The CDR3 sequence is 16 residues long. The CDR3 loop reads CASSPTFSQGVGGYTF. For the CDR3, the DNA is TGTGCCAGCAGCCCCACCTTCTCCCAAGGGGTCGGTGGCTACACCTTC.

The rearrangement uses TRBV7-2 and TRBJ1-1; D unclear. CDR1 and CDR2 from the germline V gene are SGHTA and FQGNSA. The CDR3 length is 13 residues. V lost 0 bases, J lost 7 bases, and 9 bases lay in between. CDR3 residues: CASSLAGLNEAFF. The CDR3 region has the DNA TGTGCCAGCAGCTTAGCGGGCCTCAATGAAGCTTTCTTT.

The chain carries TRBV4-1 and TRBJ2-5, with D possibly being TRBD1 (6 bases). Germline CDR1 and CDR2: MGHRA and YSYEKL. Trimming removed 2 bases at V and 1 base at J, with 11 bases between. The CDR3 contains 15 residues. The CDR3 DNA sequence: TGCGCCAGCAGCCAACCCGGGACAACCCAAGAGACCCAGTACTTC. As protein: CASSQPGTTQETQYF.

Only one count was recorded for this clone. The genes are TRBV19 and TRBJ2-7, with TRBD1 matching over 9 bases. V lost 4 bases and J lost 4; bases outside the gene matches: 11. The CDR3 runs to 16 residues. Germline CDR1 LNHDA, CDR2 SQIVND (reference sequence). The CDR3: CASSTPGTGKGYEQYF. CDR3 nucleotides: TGTGCCAGTAGTACCCCCGGGACAGGGAAAGGTTACGAGCAGTACTTC. Supplemented by reference TRBV19 and TRBJ2-7, the full variable domain reads DGGITQSPKYLFRKEGQNVTLSCEQNLNHDAMYWYRQDPGQGLRLIYYSQIVNDFQKGDIAEGYSVSREKKESFPLTVTSAQKNPTAFYLCASSTPGTGKGYEQYFGPGTRLTVT.

The rearrangement joins TRBV5-5 to TRBJ2-7; 9 positions agree with TRBD1. This CDR3 spans 16 amino acids. Germline V gene data show CDR1 as SGHKS and CDR2 as YYEKEE (reference sequence). Germline trimming cut 2 bases from V and 4 bases from J; bases unmatched to any gene: 10. The DNA for the CDR3 is TGTGCCAGCAGCTTTCCTCTGGACAGGGGAGTTTACGAGCAGTACTTC. Its translation: CASSFPLDRGVYEQYF.

The gene calls are TRBV9 and TRBJ1-2, with TRBD1 identical over 7 bases. V shed 7 bases, J shed 5 bases, and the junction held 8 bases outside the gene matches. Germline values: CDR1 SGDLS, CDR2 YYNGEE. The CDR3 loop spans 13 amino acids. CDR3 loop: CASSTGQRYGYTF. In DNA form, the CDR3 reads TGTGCCAGCTCGACAGGGCAACGGTATGGCTACACCTTC.

The chain combines TRBV6-5 with TRBJ1-5; D call uncertain. V was trimmed by 7 bases and J by 1 base, leaving 11 bases between them. In germline, CDR1 is MNHEY, CDR2 SVGAGI. This CDR3 has 14 amino acids. The CDR3 region has the DNA TGTGCCAGCACTTTGGGCCGGAGCAATCAGCCCCAGCATTTT. This sequence encodes CASTLGRSNQPQHF.

The rearrangement joins TRBV30 to TRBJ1-1; no reliable D call. The V gene's germline CDR1 is GTSNPN and CDR2 SVGIG (reference sequence). V lost 0 bases to trimming and J lost 3 bases, with 8 bases between them. The CDR3 has 13 amino acids. CDR3 in amino acids: CAWSVLSDTEAFF. In DNA form, the CDR3 reads TGTGCCTGGAGTGTACTATCGGACACTGAAGCTTTCTTT.

The chain links TRBV19 to TRBJ2-7, with 9 bases identical to TRBD2. V shed 5 bases and J 1 base; nucleotides not matched to a gene: 6. This CDR3 comprises 15 residues. The germline CDR1 and CDR2 sequences are LNHDA and SQIVND (reference sequence). The CDR3, as DNA: TGTGCCAGTAGTGCTCGGAGCGGGAGGTCCTACGAGCAGTACTTC. It translates to CASSARSGRSYEQYF.

V usage is TRBV4-1 and J usage is TRBJ2-1, with D perhaps TRBD1 (7 bases). The CDR3 has 16 residues. The germline V gene encodes CDR1 MGHRA and CDR2 YSYEKL. Trimming left V 2 bases short and J 0 bases short, with 11 bases between. The CDR3 loop is CASSQQGGGSYNEQFF. As DNA, the CDR3 is TGCGCCAGCAGCCAACAGGGGGGCGGCTCCTACAATGAGCAGTTCTTC.

This chain joins TRBV4-3 and TRBJ2-7; 10 bases are shared with TRBD2. This CDR3 has 16 amino acids. V lost 0 bases, J lost 7 bases, and 9 bases stayed unmatched. CDR1 is LGHNA, CDR2 YSLEER, per germline. CDR3 sequence: CASSQDWASGSSEQYF. CDR3 in DNA: TGCGCCAGCAGCCAAGATTGGGCTAGCGGGAGCTCAGAGCAGTACTTC.

The CDR3 region is CSASGAENQETQYF. CDR3 coding DNA: TGCAGTGCTAGTGGAGCGGAAAACCAAGAGACCCAGTACTTC. The chain links TRBV20-1 to TRBJ2-5; perhaps TRBD2 as D (5 bases). Trimming stripped 3 bases from V and 0 bases from J, with 11 bases between. This CDR3 region has 14 residues. CDR1 and CDR2 (germline): DFQATT, SNEGSKA (reference sequence).

This sequence joins TRBV7-2 and TRBJ2-1; 11 bases match TRBD2. Germline CDR1 and CDR2: SGHTA and FQGNSA. V gave up 4 bases and J gave up 4 bases; unmatched junction bases: 6. This CDR3 has 16 amino acids. The CDR3 DNA is TGTGCCAGCAGCTACCCACGGACTAGCGGGTACAATGAGCAGTTCTTC. It translates to CASSYPRTSGYNEQFF.

This chain links TRBV13 with TRBJ2-3, with TRBD1 matching 7 bases. This CDR3 contains 20 residues. V lost 5 bases, J lost 0 bases, and 20 bases stayed unmatched. Germline CDR1 PRHDT, CDR2 FYEKMQ (reference sequence). The CDR3 sequence: CASSHRGKIRQAPSTDTQYF. As DNA, the CDR3 is TGTGCCAGCAGCCACAGGGGTAAAATTCGACAGGCGCCTAGCACAGATACGCAGTATTTT.

The chain has TRBV6-6 and TRBJ2-7; TRBD1 agrees at 8 bases. Germline CDR1 MNHNY, CDR2 SVGAGI (reference sequence). V trimming: 5 bases; J trimming: 2 bases; junction bases outside the gene matches: 5. The CDR3 runs 14 residues. The CDR3 sequence: CASSPPGQAYEQYF. CDR3 sequence (DNA): TGTGCCAGCAGTCCCCCGGGACAGGCCTACGAGCAGTACTTC.

The chain joins TRBV19 to TRBJ1-3; 7 nucleotides agree with TRBD1. V trimming: 6 bases; J trimming: 3 bases; junction bases outside the gene matches: 8. This CDR3 spans 15 amino acids. Germline V CDR1 and CDR2: LNHDA, SQIVND (reference sequence). The DNA of the CDR3 is TGTGCCAGTAGCCCAAACAGGGGAGGTGGAAACACCATATATTTT. Encoded protein: CASSPNRGGGNTIYF.

The genes are TRBV27 and TRBJ1-2; D perhaps matches TRBD1 (5 bases). The CDR3 runs 14 residues. The V end lost 1 base, the J end lost 4 bases, and 10 bases lay between the germline ends. CDR1 and CDR2 (germline): MNHEY, SMNVEV (reference sequence). CDR3 nucleotide sequence: TGTGCCAGCAGTTTATTGGGGCGCGGCTATGGCTACACCTTC. This codes for CASSLLGRGYGYTF.

This chain connects TRBV30 to TRBJ2-7; 12 bases align to TRBD2. CDR3 length equals 19 residues. Germline V gives CDR1 GTSNPN, CDR2 SVGIG (reference sequence). The junction had 15 bases not matched to a gene; V was cut back by 3 bases and J by 0 bases. The CDR3 DNA reads TGTGCCTGGAGCGGAGCGGGGACTAGCGGGTCCAAGGTCTCCTACGAGCAGTACTTC. Protein sequence: CAWSGAGTSGSKVSYEQYF. Combining the CDR3 with reference TRBV30 and TRBJ2-7 gives the whole variable domain SQTIHQWPATLVQPVGSPLSLECTVEGTSNPNLYWYRQAAGRGLQLLFYSVGIGQISSEVPQNLSASRPQDRQFILSSKKLLLSDSGFYLCAWSGAGTSGSKVSYEQYFGPGTRLTVT.

There are many counts of this clone. The chain links TRBV5-1 to TRBJ2-1; TRBD1 matches at 8 bases. J was trimmed by 4 bases and V by 4 bases; bases with no gene match: 10. The CDR3 has 16 amino acids. Germline-derived CDR1 and CDR2 are SGHRS and YFSETQ. CDR3 protein: CASSDSGQGGYNEQFF. The CDR3, as DNA: TGCGCCAGCAGCGATAGCGGACAGGGCGGTTACAATGAGCAGTTCTTC.

This chain joins TRBV5-1 and TRBJ2-7; TRBD1 agrees at 10 bases. This CDR3 has 14 amino acids. The V gene's germline CDR1 is SGHRS and CDR2 YFSETQ. V lost 3 bases to trimming and J lost 4 bases; unmatched junction nucleotides: 4. DNA of the CDR3: TGCGCCAGCAGCTCCGGGACAGGGGATTACGAGCAGTACTTC. Translating gives CASSSGTGDYEQYF.

This CDR3 is CASSPNAGSRTQYF. The CDR3 coding sequence is TGTGCCAGCAGCCCCAACGCGGGAAGTAGGACCCAGTACTTC. The genes are TRBV28 and TRBJ2-5; D is perhaps TRBD2 (6 bases). Germline V CDR1 and CDR2: MDHEN, SYDVKM. The CDR3 has 14 amino acids. V was trimmed by 6 bases and J by 7 bases, leaving 18 bases between them.

This chain joins TRBV13 and TRBJ2-7, with 10 bases aligning to TRBD2. Germline CDR1 is PRHDT and CDR2 is FYEKMQ (reference sequence). CDR3 length: 19 residues. The J segment lost 3 bases and the V segment lost 2 bases, leaving 16 bases of the junction unmatched. CDR3 coding DNA: TGTGCCAGCAGCTTATGTATTCTAGCGGGAGCCAGGAGGTGCTACGAGCAGTACTTC. Protein sequence: CASSLCILAGARRCYEQYF. Variable domain in full (rest from reference TRBV13 and TRBJ2-7): AAGVIQSPRHLIKEKRETATLKCYPIPRHDTVYWYQQGPGQDPQFLISFYEKMQSDKGSIPDRFSAQQFSDYHSELNMSSLELGDSALYFCASSLCILAGARRCYEQYFGPGTRLTVT.